This is a list of T cell receptor beta chains from one sample in a study of radiotherapy plus CTLA-4 blockade in lung cancer. The protocol was immunoSEQ multiplex PCR, while the TCRdb copy is restricted to in-frame clones and leaves out a portion. The sample shows tens of thousands of clones, around 90% of them seen only once. The material was peripheral blood, obtained from a patient treated with radiotherapy plus ipilimumab. Receptors originate from a human donor with non-small cell lung cancer that progressed on radiotherapy plus ipilimumab. CDR3s include the opening cysteine and the closing phenylalanine or tryptophan. The D gene is left open where the match is weak. A clone size is listed for some rows: how often the clone was seen (once, few, many), or a class if it is expanded.

clone_size: -; j_call: TRBJ2-3; d_call: -; v_call: TRBV5-1; cdr3_aa: CASSLGQGPSTDTQYF; cdr3_nt: TGCGCCAGCAGCTTGGGTCAGGGCCCCAGCACAGATACGCAGTATTTT
clone_size: -; j_call: TRBJ1-4; d_call: -; v_call: TRBV18; cdr3_aa: CASSPRQGKTEKLFF; cdr3_nt: TGTGCCAGCTCACCACGCCAGGGTAAAACTGAAAAACTGTTTTTT
clone_size: once; j_call: TRBJ1-4; d_call: -; v_call: TRBV9; cdr3_aa: CASSVSAATNEKLFF; cdr3_nt: TGTGCCAGCAGCGTATCGGCCGCAACTAATGAAAAACTGTTTTTT
clone_size: -; j_call: TRBJ2-3; d_call: -; v_call: TRBV19; cdr3_aa: CASSWGRGSADTQYF; cdr3_nt: TGTGCCAGTAGTTGGGGCAGGGGTTCGGCAGATACGCAGTATTTT
clone_size: -; j_call: TRBJ2-7; d_call: -; v_call: TRBV6-5; cdr3_aa: CASSHKSEQYF; cdr3_nt: TGTGCCAGCAGTCACAAGAGCGAGCAGTACTTC
clone_size: -; j_call: TRBJ2-3; d_call: -; v_call: TRBV5-4; cdr3_aa: CASRPQGWTDTQYF; cdr3_nt: TGTGCCAGCAGGCCACAGGGTTGGACAGATACGCAGTATTTT
clone_size: -; j_call: TRBJ2-5; d_call: TRBD2; v_call: TRBV5-1; cdr3_aa: CASSSTSGRPGTQYF; cdr3_nt: TGCGCCAGCAGCTCGACTAGCGGGAGGCCGGGGACCCAGTACTTC
clone_size: -; j_call: TRBJ2-2; d_call: -; v_call: TRBV6-1; cdr3_aa: CASQFWSGELFF; cdr3_nt: TGTGCCAGTCAATTTTGGTCCGGGGAGCTGTTTTTT
clone_size: -; j_call: TRBJ1-1; d_call: -; v_call: TRBV5-6; cdr3_aa: CASSLSGVLGTEAFF; cdr3_nt: TGTGCCAGCAGCTTGTCCGGGGTATTGGGCACTGAAGCTTTCTTT
clone_size: once; j_call: TRBJ1-3; d_call: -; v_call: TRBV2; cdr3_aa: CASRITVTQGNTIYF; cdr3_nt: TGTGCCAGCAGGATAACAGTGACCCAGGGAAACACCATATATTTT
clone_size: -; j_call: TRBJ2-2; d_call: -; v_call: TRBV19; cdr3_aa: CASSLSTGELFF; cdr3_nt: TGTGCCAGTAGTCTGAGCACCGGGGAGCTGTTTTTT
clone_size: -; j_call: TRBJ1-3; d_call: TRBD1; v_call: TRBV5-4; cdr3_aa: CASSSPDRGKGNTIYF; cdr3_nt: TGTGCCAGCAGCTCACCGGACAGGGGGAAGGGAAACACCATATATTTT
clone_size: -; j_call: TRBJ2-1; d_call: -; v_call: TRBV7-2; cdr3_aa: CASSLGRWNEQFF; cdr3_nt: TGTGCCAGCAGCTTAGGGAGATGGAATGAGCAGTTCTTC
clone_size: -; j_call: TRBJ2-4; d_call: -; v_call: TRBV29-1; cdr3_aa: CSVEDREGVKNIQYF; cdr3_nt: TGCAGCGTTGAAGATCGTGAGGGGGTCAAAAACATTCAGTACTTC
clone_size: -; j_call: TRBJ2-3; d_call: -; v_call: TRBV9; cdr3_aa: CASSVGWDTQYF; cdr3_nt: TGTGCCAGCAGCGTAGGATGGGATACGCAGTATTTT
clone_size: -; j_call: TRBJ2-1; d_call: TRBD1; v_call: TRBV9; cdr3_aa: CASSPGQGNYNEQFF; cdr3_nt: TGTGCCAGCAGCCCGGGACAGGGTAACTACAATGAGCAGTTCTTC
clone_size: -; j_call: TRBJ2-5; d_call: -; v_call: TRBV20-1; cdr3_aa: CSASLSETQYF; cdr3_nt: TGCAGTGCTAGCTTGTCGGAGACCCAGTACTTC
clone_size: few; j_call: TRBJ2-1; d_call: TRBD2; v_call: TRBV28; cdr3_aa: CASSPLRASGTEQFF; cdr3_nt: TGTGCCAGCAGTCCCCTTAGGGCTAGCGGGACGGAGCAGTTCTTC
clone_size: once; j_call: TRBJ2-3; d_call: TRBD2; v_call: TRBV28; cdr3_aa: CASSFGGRADTQYF; cdr3_nt: TGTGCCAGCAGTTTTGGCGGGAGAGCAGATACGCAGTATTTT
clone_size: -; j_call: TRBJ1-1; d_call: -; v_call: TRBV28; cdr3_aa: CASSLVASAEAFF; cdr3_nt: TGTGCCAGCAGTTTAGTAGCTTCAGCCGAAGCTTTCTTT
clone_size: -; j_call: TRBJ2-3; d_call: TRBD2; v_call: TRBV29-1; cdr3_aa: CSVEGGRGSTDTQYF; cdr3_nt: TGCAGCGTTGAAGGCGGGAGGGGTAGCACAGATACGCAGTATTTT
clone_size: -; j_call: TRBJ2-3; d_call: TRBD1; v_call: TRBV4-1; cdr3_aa: CASSQDVAGGVATQYF; cdr3_nt: TGCGCCAGCAGCCAAGACGTCGCAGGGGGCGTCGCTACGCAGTATTTT
clone_size: few; j_call: TRBJ2-2; d_call: -; v_call: TRBV29-1; cdr3_aa: CSVVDTGELFF; cdr3_nt: TGCAGCGTTGTGGACACCGGGGAGCTGTTTTTT
clone_size: -; j_call: TRBJ1-1; d_call: -; v_call: TRBV30; cdr3_aa: CAWKRRENTEAFF; cdr3_nt: TGTGCCTGGAAGAGAAGAGAGAACACTGAAGCTTTCTTT
clone_size: once; j_call: TRBJ1-5; d_call: TRBD1; v_call: TRBV28; cdr3_aa: CASSRRQGFNQPQHF; cdr3_nt: TGTGCCAGCAGCAGGAGACAGGGGTTTAATCAGCCCCAGCATTTT
clone_size: -; j_call: TRBJ2-3; d_call: TRBD2; v_call: TRBV28; cdr3_aa: CASSDPGLATDTQYF; cdr3_nt: TGTGCCAGCAGTGACCCGGGACTAGCAACAGATACGCAGTATTTT
clone_size: -; j_call: TRBJ2-1; d_call: TRBD2; v_call: TRBV5-4; cdr3_aa: CASSPSGTSGSLEQFF; cdr3_nt: TGTGCCAGCAGCCCGTCCGGGACTAGCGGGAGTCTTGAGCAGTTCTTC
clone_size: -; j_call: TRBJ1-2; d_call: TRBD1; v_call: TRBV10-3; cdr3_aa: CAIGTGANYGYTF; cdr3_nt: TGTGCCATCGGGACAGGAGCTAACTATGGCTACACCTTC
clone_size: -; j_call: TRBJ2-5; d_call: -; v_call: TRBV7-6; cdr3_aa: CASSWTQGETQYF; cdr3_nt: TGTGCCAGCAGCTGGACTCAGGGGGAGACCCAGTACTTC
clone_size: -; j_call: TRBJ1-2; d_call: TRBD1; v_call: TRBV7-3; cdr3_aa: CASSSGTGERGYTF; cdr3_nt: TGTGCCAGCAGCTCGGGTACAGGGGAGCGTGGCTACACCTTC
clone_size: -; j_call: TRBJ2-3; d_call: -; v_call: TRBV19; cdr3_aa: CASSFGQMGTDTQYF; cdr3_nt: TGTGCCAGTAGCTTCGGACAGATGGGGACAGATACGCAGTATTTT